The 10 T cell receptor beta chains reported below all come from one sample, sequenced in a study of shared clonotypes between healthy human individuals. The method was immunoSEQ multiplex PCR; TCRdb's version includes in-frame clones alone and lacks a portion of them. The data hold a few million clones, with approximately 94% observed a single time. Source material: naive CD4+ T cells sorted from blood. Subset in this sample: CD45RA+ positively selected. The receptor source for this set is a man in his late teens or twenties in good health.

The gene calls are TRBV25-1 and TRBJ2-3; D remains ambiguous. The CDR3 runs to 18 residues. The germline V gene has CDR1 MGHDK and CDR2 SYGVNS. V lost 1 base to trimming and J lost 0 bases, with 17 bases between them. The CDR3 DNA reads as TGTGCCAGCAGTGAATCTGGTCGCCGACTGGCTAGCACAGATACGCAGTATTTT. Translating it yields CASSESGRRLASTDTQYF.

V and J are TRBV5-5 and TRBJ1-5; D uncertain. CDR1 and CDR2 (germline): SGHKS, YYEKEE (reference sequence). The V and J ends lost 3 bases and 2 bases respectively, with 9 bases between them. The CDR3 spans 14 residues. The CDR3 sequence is CASSSVGGNQPQHF. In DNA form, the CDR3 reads TGTGCCAGCAGCTCGGTGGGCGGCAATCAGCCCCAGCATTTT.

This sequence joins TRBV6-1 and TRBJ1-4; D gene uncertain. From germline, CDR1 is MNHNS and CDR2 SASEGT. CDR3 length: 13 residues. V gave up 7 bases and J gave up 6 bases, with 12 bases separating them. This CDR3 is CASKPPWDEKLFF. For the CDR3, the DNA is TGTGCCAGCAAACCACCGTGGGATGAAAAACTGTTTTTT.

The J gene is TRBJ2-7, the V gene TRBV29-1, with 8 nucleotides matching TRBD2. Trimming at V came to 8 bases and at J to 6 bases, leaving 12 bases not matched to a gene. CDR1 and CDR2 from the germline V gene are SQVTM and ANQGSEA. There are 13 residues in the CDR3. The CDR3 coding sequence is TGCAGCCTACACCCCCAAGCGGGAGTCGAGCAGTACTTC. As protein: CSLHPQAGVEQYF.

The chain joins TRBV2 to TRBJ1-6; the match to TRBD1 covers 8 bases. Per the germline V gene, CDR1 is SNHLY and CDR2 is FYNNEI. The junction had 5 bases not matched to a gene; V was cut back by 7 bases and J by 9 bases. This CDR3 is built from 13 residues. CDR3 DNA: TGTGCCAGCAATGGACAGGGTGCTTCACCCCTCCACTTT. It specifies CASNGQGASPLHF.

The CDR3 loop is CASGIPYEQYF. The CDR3 DNA is TGTGCCAGCGGGATACCTTACGAGCAGTACTTC. This chain uses TRBV6-1 with TRBJ2-7; D unclear. Germline CDR1 MNHNS, CDR2 SASEGT. V lost 8 bases and J 4 bases, leaving 9 bases between the germline ends. The CDR3 loop spans 11 amino acids.

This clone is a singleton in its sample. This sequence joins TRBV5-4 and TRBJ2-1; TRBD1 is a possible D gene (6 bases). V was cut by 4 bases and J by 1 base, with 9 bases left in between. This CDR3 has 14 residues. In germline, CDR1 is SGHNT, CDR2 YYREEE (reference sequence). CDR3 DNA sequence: TGTGCCAGCAGCGTTCAGGGGTCCTACAATGAGCAGTTCTTC. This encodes CASSVQGSYNEQFF.

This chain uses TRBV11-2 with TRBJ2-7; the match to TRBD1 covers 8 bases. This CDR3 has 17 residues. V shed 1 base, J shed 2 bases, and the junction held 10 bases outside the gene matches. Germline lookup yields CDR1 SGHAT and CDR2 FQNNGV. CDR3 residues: CASSLGRGTGATYEQYF. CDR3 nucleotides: TGTGCCAGCAGCTTAGGGCGAGGGACAGGCGCGACCTACGAGCAGTACTTC.

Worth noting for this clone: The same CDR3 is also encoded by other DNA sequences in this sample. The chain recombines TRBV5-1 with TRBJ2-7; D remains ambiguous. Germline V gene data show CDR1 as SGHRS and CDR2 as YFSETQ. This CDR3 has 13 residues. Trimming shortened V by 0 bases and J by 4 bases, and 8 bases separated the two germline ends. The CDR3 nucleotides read TGCGCCAGCAGCTTGGAAGGCTTGTACGAGCAGTACTTC. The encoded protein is CASSLEGLYEQYF.

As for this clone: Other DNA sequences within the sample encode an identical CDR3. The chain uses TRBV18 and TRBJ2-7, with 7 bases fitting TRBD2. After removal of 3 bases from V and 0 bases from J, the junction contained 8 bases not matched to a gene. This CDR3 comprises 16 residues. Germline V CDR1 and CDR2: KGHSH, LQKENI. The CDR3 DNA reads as TGTGCCAGCTCACCGCTGGGCGGGGGAAGCTCCTACGAGCAGTACTTC. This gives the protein CASSPLGGGSSYEQYF.